This TCR beta chain derives from a study of OX40 agonist ivuxolimab in advanced cancers. On the study more broadly: Previous treatment with anti-PD-1, anti-PD-L1 or anti-CTLA-4 therapy was allowed; 40% had received some.

V was clipped by 4 bases and J by 5 bases; unmatched bases: 19. This CDR3 has 17 amino acids. Germline lookup yields CDR1 GTSNPN and CDR2 SVGIG (reference sequence). The assay was immunoSEQ multiplex PCR, and TCRdb's table has in-frame clones only and misses some. The sample has around 58,000 clones; about 94% are singletons. The sample in question was CD4+ or CD8+ T cells sorted from blood, obtained in a trial of the OX40 agonist ivuxolimab. The V gene is TRBV30, the J gene TRBJ1-1; TRBD1 agrees at 7 bases. This TCR was recovered from an adult with an advanced solid tumor such as melanoma, head and neck, liver or kidney cancer. CDR3 residues: CAWKFGWGQTVRTEAFF. In DNA, the CDR3 is TGTGCCTGGAAATTCGGTTGGGGACAGACGGTTCGGACTGAAGCTTTCTTT.